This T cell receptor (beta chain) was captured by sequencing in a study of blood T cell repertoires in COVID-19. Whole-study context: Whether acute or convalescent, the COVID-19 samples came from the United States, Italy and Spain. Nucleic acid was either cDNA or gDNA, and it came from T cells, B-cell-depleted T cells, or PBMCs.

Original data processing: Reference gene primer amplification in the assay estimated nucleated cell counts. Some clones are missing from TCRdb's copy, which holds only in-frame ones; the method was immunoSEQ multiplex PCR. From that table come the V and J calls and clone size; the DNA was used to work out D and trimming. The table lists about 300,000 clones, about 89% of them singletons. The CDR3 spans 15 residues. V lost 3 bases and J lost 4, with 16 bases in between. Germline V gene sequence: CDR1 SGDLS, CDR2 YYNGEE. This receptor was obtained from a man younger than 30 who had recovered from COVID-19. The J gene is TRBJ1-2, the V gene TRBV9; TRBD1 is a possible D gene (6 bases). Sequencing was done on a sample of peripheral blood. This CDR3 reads CASSGPRGRGYGYTF. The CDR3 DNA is TGTGCCAGCAGCGGACCGAGGGGGAGAGGCTATGGCTACACCTTC.